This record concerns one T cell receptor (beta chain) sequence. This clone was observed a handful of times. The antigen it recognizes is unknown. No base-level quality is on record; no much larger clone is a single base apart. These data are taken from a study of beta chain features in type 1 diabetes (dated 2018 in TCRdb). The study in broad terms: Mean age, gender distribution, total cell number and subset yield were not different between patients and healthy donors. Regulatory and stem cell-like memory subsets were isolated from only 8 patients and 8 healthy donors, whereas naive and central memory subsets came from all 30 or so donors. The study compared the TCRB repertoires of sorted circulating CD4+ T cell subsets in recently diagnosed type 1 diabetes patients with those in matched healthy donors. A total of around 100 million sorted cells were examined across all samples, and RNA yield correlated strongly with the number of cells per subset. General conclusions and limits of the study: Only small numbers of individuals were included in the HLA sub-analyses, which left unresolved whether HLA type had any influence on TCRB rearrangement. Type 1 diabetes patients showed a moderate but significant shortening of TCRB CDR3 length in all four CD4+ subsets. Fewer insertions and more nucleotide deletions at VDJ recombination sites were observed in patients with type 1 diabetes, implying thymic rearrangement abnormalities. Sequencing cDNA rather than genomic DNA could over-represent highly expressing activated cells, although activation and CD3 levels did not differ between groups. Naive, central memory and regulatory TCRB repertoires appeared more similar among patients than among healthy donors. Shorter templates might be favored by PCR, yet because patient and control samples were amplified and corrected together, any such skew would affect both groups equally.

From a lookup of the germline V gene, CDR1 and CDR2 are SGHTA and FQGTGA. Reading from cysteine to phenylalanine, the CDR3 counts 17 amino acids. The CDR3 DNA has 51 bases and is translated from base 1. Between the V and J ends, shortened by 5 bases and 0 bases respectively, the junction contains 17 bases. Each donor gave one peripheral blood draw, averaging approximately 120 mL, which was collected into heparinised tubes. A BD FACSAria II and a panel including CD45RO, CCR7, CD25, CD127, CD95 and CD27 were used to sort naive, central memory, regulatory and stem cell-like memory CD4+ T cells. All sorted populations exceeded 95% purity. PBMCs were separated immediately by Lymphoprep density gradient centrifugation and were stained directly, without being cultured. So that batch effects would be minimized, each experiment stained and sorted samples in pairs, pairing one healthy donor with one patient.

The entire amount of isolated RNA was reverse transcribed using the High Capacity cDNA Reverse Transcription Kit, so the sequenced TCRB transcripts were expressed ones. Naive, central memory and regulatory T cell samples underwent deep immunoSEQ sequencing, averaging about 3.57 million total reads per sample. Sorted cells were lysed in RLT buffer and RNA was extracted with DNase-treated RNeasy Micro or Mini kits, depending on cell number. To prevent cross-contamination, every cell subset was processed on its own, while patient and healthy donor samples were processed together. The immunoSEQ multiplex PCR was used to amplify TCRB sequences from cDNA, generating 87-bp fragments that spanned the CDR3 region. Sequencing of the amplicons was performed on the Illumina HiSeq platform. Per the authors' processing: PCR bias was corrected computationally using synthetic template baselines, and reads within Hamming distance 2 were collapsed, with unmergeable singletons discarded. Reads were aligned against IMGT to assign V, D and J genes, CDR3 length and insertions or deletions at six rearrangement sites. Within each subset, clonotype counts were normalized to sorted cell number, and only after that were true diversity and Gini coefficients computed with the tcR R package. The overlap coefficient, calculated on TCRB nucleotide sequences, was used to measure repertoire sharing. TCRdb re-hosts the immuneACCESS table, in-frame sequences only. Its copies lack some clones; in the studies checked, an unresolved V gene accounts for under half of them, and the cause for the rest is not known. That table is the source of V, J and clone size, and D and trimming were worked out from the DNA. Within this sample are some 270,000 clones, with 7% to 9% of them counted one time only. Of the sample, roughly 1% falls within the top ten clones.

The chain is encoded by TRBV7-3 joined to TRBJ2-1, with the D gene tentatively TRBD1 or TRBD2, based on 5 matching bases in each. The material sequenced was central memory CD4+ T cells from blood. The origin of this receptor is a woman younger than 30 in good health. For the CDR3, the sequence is CASSPAGASFSYNEQFF. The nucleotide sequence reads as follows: TGTGCCAGCAGCCCTGCCGGGGCTTCCTTCTCCTACAATGAGCAGTTCTTC.